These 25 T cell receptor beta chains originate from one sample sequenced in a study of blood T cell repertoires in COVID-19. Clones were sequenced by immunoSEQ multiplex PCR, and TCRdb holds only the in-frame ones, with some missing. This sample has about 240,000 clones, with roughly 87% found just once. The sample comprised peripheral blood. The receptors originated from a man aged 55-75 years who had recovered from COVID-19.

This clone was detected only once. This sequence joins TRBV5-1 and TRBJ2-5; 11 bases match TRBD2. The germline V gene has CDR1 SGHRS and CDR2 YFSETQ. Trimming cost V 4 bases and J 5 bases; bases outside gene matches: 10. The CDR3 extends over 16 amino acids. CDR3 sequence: CASSVAGGLPPETQYF. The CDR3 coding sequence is TGCGCCAGCAGCGTAGCGGGGGGGCTCCCACCGGAGACCCAGTACTTC.

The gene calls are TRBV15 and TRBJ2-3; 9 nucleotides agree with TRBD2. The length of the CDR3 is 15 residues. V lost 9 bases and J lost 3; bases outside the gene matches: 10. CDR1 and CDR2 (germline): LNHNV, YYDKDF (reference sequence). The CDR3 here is CATPEAGGRTDTQYF. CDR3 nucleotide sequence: TGTGCCACTCCAGAGGCGGGGGGGCGTACAGATACGCAGTATTTT.

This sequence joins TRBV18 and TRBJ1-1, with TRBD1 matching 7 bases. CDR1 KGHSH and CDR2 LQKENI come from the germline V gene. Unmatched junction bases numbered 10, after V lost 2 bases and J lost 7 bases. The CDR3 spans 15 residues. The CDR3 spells CASSPGAGGVGEAFF. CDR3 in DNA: TGTGCCAGCTCACCAGGGGCAGGGGGAGTTGGTGAAGCTTTCTTT.

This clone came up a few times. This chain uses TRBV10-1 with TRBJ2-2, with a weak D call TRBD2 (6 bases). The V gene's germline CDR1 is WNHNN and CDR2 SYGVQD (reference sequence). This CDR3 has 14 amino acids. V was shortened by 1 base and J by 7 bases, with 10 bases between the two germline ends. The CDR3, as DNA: TGCGCCAGCAGTGAGTACGCGGGGAGCGGGGAGCTGTTTTTT. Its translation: CASSEYAGSGELFF.

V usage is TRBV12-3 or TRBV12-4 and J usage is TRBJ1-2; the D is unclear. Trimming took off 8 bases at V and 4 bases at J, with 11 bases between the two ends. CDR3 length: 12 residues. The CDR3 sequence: CASAVFGYGYTF. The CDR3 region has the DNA TGTGCCAGCGCGGTATTTGGCTATGGCTACACCTTC.

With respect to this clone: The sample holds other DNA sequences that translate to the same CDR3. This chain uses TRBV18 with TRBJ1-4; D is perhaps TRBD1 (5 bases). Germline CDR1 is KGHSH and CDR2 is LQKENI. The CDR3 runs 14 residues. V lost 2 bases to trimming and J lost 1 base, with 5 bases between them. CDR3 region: CASSPRGTNEKLFF. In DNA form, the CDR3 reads TGTGCCAGCTCACCAAGGGGAACTAATGAAAAACTGTTTTTT.

The CDR3 region is CASSENRFYGYTF. The CDR3 nucleotides are TGTGCCAGCTCAGAAAACAGGTTTTACGGCTACACCTTC. The rearrangement links TRBV18 to TRBJ1-2, with D perhaps TRBD1 (5 bases). The germline gives CDR1 KGHSH, CDR2 LQKENI. This CDR3 spans 13 amino acids. V lost 5 bases to trimming and J lost 8 bases, with 15 bases between them.

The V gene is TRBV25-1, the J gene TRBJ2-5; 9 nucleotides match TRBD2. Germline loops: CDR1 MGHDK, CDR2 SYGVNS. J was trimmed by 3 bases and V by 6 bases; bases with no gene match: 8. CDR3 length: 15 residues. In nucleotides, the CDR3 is TGTGCCAGCAGGGTGCGGGGGGGGAAAAAAGAGACCCAGTACTTC. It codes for CASRVRGGKKETQYF.

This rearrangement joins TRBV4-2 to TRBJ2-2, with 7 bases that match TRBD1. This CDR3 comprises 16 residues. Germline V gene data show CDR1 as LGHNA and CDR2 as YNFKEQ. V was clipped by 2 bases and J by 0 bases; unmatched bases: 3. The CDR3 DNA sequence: TGTGCCAGCAGCCAAAATACAGGGGCGAACACCGGGGAGCTGTTTTTT. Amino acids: CASSQNTGANTGELFF.

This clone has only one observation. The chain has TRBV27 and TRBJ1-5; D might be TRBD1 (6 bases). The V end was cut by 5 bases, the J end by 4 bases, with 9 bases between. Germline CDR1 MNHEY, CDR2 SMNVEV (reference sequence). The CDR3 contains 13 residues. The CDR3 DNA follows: TGTGCCAGCAGTGTTACAGGGAATCAGCCCCAGCATTTT. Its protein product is CASSVTGNQPQHF.

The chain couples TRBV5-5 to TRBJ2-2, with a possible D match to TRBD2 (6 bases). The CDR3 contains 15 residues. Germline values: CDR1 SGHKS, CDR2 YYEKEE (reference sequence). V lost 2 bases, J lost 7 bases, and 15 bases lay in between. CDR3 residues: CASSLTGTVGGELFF. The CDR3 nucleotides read TGTGCCAGCAGCTTAACCGGGACTGTGGGCGGGGAGCTGTTTTTT.

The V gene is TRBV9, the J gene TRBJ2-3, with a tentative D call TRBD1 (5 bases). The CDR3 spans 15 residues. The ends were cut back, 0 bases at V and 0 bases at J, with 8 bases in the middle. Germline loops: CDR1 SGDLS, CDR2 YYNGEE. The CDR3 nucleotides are TGTGCCAGCAGCGTAGGACAGTCTAGCACAGATACGCAGTATTTT. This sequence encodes CASSVGQSSTDTQYF.

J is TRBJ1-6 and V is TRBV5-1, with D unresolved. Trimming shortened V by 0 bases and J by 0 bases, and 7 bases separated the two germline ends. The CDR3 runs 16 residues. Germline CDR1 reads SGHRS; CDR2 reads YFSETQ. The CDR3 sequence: CASSLGMSSYNSPLHF. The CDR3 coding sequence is TGCGCCAGCAGCTTGGGTATGAGCTCCTATAATTCACCCCTCCACTTT.

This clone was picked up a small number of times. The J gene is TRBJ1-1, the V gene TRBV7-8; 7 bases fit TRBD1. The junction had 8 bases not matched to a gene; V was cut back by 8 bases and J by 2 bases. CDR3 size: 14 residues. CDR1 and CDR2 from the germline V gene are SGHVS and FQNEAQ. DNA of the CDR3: TGTGCCAGCGGGCGTGGGACAGCAAACACTGAAGCTTTCTTT. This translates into CASGRGTANTEAFF.

The CDR3 nucleotides are TGCGCCAGCAGCTTGGAACAGGGGGCGCGGGGGCAGTTCTTC. It codes for CASSLEQGARGQFF. The V gene is TRBV5-1, the J gene TRBJ2-1; 9 nucleotides match TRBD1. V gave up 0 bases and J gave up 12 bases; unmatched junction bases: 7. Germline assignment: CDR1 SGHRS and CDR2 YFSETQ. The CDR3 covers 14 residues.

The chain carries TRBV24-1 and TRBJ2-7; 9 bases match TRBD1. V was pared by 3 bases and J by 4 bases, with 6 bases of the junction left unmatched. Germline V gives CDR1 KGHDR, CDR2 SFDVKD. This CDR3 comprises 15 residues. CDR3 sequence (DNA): TGTGCCACCAGTGATAAACAGGGGGCGCGGTACGAGCAGTACTTC. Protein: CATSDKQGARYEQYF.

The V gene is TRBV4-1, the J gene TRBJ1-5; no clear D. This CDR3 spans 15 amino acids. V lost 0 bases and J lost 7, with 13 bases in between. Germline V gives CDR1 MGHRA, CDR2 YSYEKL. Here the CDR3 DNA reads TGCGCCAGCAGCCAAGATCGGAGGGATTCGCAGCCCCAGCATTTT. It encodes CASSQDRRDSQPQHF.

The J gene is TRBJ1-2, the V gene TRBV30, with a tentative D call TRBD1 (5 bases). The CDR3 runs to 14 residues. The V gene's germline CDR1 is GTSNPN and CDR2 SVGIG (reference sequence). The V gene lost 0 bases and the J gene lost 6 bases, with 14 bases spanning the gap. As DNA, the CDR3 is TGTGCCTGGAGTGTATCTCGCAGGGTCCATGGCTACACCTTC. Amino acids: CAWSVSRRVHGYTF.

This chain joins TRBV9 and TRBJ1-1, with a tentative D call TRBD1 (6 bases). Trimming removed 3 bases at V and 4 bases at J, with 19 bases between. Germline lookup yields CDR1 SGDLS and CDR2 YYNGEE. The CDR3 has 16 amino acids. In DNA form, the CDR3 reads TGTGCCAGCAGCGCGACGCCAGGACAGTCGGTCACTGAAGCTTTCTTT. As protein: CASSATPGQSVTEAFF.

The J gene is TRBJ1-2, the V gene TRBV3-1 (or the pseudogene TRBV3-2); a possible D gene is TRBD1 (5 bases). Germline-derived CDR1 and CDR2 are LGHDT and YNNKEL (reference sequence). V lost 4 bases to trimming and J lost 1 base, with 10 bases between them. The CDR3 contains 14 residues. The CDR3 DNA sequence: TGTGCCAGCAGCCTTGGTCAGGGTAACTATGGCTACACCTTC. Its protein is CASSLGQGNYGYTF.

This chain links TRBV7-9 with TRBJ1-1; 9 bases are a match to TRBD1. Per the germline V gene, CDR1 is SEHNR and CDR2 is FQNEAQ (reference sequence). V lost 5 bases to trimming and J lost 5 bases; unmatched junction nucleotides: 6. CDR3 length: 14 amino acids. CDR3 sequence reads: CASSQDRGRTEAFF. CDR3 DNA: TGTGCCAGCAGCCAGGACAGGGGTAGGACTGAAGCTTTCTTT.

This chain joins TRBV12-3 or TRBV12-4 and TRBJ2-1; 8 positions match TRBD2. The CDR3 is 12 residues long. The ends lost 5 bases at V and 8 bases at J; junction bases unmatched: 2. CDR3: CASSPGGDEQFF. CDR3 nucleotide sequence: TGTGCCAGCAGTCCGGGGGGGGATGAGCAGTTCTTC.

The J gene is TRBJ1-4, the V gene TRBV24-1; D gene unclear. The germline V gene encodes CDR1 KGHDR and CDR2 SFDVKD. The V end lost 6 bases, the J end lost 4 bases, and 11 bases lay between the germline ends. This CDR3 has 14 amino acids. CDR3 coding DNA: TGTGCCACCAGTTCGCGGGGTAATAATGAAAAACTGTTTTTT. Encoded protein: CATSSRGNNEKLFF.

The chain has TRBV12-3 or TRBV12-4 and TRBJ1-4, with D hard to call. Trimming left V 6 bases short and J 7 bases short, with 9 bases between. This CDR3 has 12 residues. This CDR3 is CASSRLPEKLFF. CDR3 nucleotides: TGTGCCAGCAGCCGTCTCCCTGAAAAACTGTTTTTT.

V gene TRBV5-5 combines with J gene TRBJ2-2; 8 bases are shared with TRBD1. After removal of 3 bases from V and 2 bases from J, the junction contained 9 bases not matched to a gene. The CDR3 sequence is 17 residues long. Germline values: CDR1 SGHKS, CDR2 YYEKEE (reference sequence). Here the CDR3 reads CASSYPGTGRNTGELFF. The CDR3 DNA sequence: TGTGCCAGCAGCTACCCCGGGACAGGCCGTAACACCGGGGAGCTGTTTTTT.